This TCR beta chain was captured by sequencing in a study of vaccination and CD4 T cells after COVID-19. Overall study: A median of approximately 72 days (range 14 to 241) separated dose two from the taking of post-vaccine samples. Culture controls were given either a CEFX pool, an HIV-1 Nef pool, or no peptide.

Cultured CD4+ T-cell DNA underwent Oncomine TCR Beta short-read sequencing. Genomic DNA was isolated from CD4+ T cells that had been cultured. MiXCR, applied by TCRdb to the PCR reads, yields one record per CDR3 protein. In the table there are thousands of distinct CDR3 sequences, 40% to 55% of which are singletons. Treatment reported: approximately nine-day PBMC culture with coronavirus spike peptide pools or control peptides (ViraFEST assay). It was before the COVID-19 pandemic (2011-2018) that the unexposed donor's CD4+ T cells were collected. The CDR3 covers 16 residues. Unmatched junction bases numbered 10, after V lost 6 bases and J lost 8 bases. The germline V gene encodes CDR1 SGHAT and CDR2 FQNNGV. To note about this clonotype: Its antigen is currently unknown.

The chain has TRBV11-2 and TRBJ1-6, with 10 bases lining up with TRBD1. Sequenced material: CD4+ T cells from blood, cultured in vitro. The TCR originated in a human donor in good health. CDR3 in amino acids: CASSLNPGQGYSPLHF. In DNA, the CDR3 is TGTGCCAGCAGTCTTAATCCGGGACAGGGGTATTCACCCCTCCACTTT.